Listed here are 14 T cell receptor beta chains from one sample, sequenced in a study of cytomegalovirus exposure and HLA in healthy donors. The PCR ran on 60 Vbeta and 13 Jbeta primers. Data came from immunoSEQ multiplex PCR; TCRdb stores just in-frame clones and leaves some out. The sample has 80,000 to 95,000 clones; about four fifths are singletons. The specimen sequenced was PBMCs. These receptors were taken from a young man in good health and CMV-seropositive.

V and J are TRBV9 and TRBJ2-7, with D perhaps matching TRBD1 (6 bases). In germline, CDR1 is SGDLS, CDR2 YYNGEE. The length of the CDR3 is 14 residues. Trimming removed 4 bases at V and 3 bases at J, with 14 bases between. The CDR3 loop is CASSKEGQDYEQYF. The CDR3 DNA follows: TGTGCCAGCAGCAAAGAGGGACAAGACTACGAGCAGTACTTC.

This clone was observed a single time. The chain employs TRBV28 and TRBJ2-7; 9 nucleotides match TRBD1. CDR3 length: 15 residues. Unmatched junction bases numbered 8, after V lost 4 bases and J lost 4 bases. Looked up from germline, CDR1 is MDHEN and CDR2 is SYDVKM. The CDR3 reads CASSSPGQGRYEQYF. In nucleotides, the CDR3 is TGTGCCAGCAGTTCACCGGGACAGGGACGGTACGAGCAGTACTTC.

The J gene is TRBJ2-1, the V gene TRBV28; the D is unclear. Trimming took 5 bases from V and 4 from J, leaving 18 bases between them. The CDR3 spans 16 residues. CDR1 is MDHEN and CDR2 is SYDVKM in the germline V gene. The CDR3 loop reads CASSPTAALLYNEQFF. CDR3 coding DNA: TGTGCCAGCAGTCCAACCGCGGCGCTACTATACAATGAGCAGTTCTTC.

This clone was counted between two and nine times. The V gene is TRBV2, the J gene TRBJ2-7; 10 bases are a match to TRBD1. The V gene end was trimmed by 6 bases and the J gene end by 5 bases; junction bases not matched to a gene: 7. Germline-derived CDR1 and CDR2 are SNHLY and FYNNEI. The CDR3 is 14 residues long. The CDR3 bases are TGTGCCAGCAGGGATAGTGGACAGGGGGACGAGCAGTACTTC. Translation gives CASRDSGQGDEQYF. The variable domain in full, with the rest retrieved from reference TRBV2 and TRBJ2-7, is EPEVTQTPSHQVTQMGQEVILRCVPISNHLYFYWYRQILGQKVEFLVSFYNNEISEKSEIFDDQFSVERPDGSNFTLKIRSTKLEDSAMYFCASRDSGQGDEQYFGPGTRLTVT.

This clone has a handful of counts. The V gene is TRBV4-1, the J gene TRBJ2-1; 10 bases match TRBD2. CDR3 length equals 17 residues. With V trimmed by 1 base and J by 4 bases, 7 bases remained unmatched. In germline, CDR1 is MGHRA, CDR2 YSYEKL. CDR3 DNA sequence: TGCGCCAGCAGCCAAGTCGGACTAGCGGTAAGATACAATGAGCAGTTCTTC. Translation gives CASSQVGLAVRYNEQFF.

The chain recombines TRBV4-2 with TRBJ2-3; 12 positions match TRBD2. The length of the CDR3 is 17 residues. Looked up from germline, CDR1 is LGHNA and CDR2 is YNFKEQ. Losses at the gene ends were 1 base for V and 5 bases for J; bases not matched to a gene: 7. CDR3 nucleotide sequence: TGTGCCAGCAGCCAAGTAATGGGGGGACTAGCGGGAGATACGCAGTATTTT. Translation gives CASSQVMGGLAGDTQYF.

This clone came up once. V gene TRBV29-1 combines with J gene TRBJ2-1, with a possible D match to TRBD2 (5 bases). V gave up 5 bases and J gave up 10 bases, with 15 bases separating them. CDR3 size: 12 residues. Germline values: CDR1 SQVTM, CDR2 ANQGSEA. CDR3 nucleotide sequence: TGCAGCGTTTCTTTCGAGGGCTGGGAGCAGTTCTTC. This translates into CSVSFEGWEQFF.

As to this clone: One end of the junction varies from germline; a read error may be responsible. The CDR3 loop is CSVEVPIWKFGVMNTEAFF. CDR3 DNA sequence: TGCAGCGTGGAAGTTCCCATATGGAAATTCGGGGTCATGAACACTGAAGCTTTCTTT. The chain recombines TRBV29-1 with TRBJ1-1; D is ambiguous. CDR3 length equals 19 residues. In germline, CDR1 is SQVTM, CDR2 ANQGSEA.

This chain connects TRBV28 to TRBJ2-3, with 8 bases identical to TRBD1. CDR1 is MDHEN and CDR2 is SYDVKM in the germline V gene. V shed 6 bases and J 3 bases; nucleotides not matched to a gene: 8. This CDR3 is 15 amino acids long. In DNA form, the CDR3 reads TGTGCCAGCAGCCTACAGGGGGTAAGGACAGATACGCAGTATTTT. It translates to CASSLQGVRTDTQYF.

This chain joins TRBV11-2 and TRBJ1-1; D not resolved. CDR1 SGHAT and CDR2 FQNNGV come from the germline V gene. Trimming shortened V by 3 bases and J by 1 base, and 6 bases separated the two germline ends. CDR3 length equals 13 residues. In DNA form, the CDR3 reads TGTGCCAGCAGCTTTGGCGGGAACACTGAAGCTTTCTTT. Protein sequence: CASSFGGNTEAFF.

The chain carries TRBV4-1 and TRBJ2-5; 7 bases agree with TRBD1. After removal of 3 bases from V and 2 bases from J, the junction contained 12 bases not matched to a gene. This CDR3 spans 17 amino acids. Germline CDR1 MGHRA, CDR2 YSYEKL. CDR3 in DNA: TGCGCCAGCAGCCAGAGGGGCAAGGGGACAGCTCAAGAGACCCAGTACTTC. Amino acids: CASSQRGKGTAQETQYF.

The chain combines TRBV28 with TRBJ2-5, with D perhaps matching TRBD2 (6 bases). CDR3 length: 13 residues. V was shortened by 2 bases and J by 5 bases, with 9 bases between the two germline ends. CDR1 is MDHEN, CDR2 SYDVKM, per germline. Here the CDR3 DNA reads TGTGCCAGCAGTTTAGGTGGGGGGGAGACCCAGTACTTC. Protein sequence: CASSLGGGETQYF.

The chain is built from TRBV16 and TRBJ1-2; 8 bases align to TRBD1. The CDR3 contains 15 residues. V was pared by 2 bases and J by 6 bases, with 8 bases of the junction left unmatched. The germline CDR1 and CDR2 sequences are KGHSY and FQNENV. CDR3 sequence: CASSQGQGPSDGYTF. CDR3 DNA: TGTGCCAGCAGCCAAGGACAGGGACCTTCGGATGGCTACACCTTC.

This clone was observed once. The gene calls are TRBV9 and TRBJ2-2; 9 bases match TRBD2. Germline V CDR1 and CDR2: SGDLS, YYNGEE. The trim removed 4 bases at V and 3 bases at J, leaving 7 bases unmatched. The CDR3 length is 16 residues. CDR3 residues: CASSTRLAAYTGELFF. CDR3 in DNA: TGTGCCAGCAGCACCCGACTAGCGGCCTACACCGGGGAGCTGTTTTTT.